These 20 T cell receptor beta chains were sequenced from one sample in a study of T cells in Graves' hyperthyroidism and ophthalmopathy. Using RNA transcripts as the source, TCR beta CDR3 regions were amplified. A first-round RT-PCR of the TCR CDR3 used the HTBI primer set. TCRdb fed the multiplex PCR reads into MiXCR, producing one record per CDR3 protein. The sample gives about 350,000 distinct CDR3 sequences, approximately 17% of which show up once; around a third is in the top ten. The sample taken for sequencing was blood. The receptor set was obtained from a young woman with Graves' hyperthyroidism that later progressed to Graves' ophthalmopathy.

A single count supports this clonotype. This may be a read error, as it is one base from a much larger clone. The conserved closing phenylalanine or tryptophan is absent in this CDR3, likely reflecting a read error. This chain joins TRBV29-1 and TRBJ1-1; D is possibly TRBD1 (6 bases). There are 14 residues in the CDR3. Trimming cost V 3 bases and J 6 bases, with 17 bases left between them. Germline V gene data show CDR1 as SQVTM and CDR2 as ANQGSEA. CDR3 DNA: TGCAGCGTTGAGTTACTGTATGGGGGCGCTGAAGCTTTCTCT. Encoded protein: CSVELLYGGAEAFS.

The table lists this clonotype with a few counts. The rearrangement joins TRBV7-8 to TRBJ2-1; D is unclear. This CDR3 region has 16 residues. Trimming left V 1 base short and J 0 bases short, with 10 bases between. Germline V gene lookup returns CDR1 SGHVS and CDR2 FQNEAQ. The CDR3 here is CASSLVRIGSYNEQFF. For the CDR3, the DNA is TGTGCCAGCAGCTTAGTACGGATCGGCTCCTACAATGAGCAGTTCTTC.

A remark on this clonotype: A much more abundant neighbour one base away suggests this may be a read error. The chain has TRBV7-2 and TRBJ1-1; D uncertain. Looked up from germline, CDR1 is SGHTA and CDR2 is FQGNSA. The CDR3 extends over 17 amino acids. The CDR3 reads CASSLDRWLNMNTEGFF. The CDR3 bases are TGTGCCAGCAGCTTAGACCGGTGGCTGAACATGAACACTGAAGGTTTCTTT.

This clonotype was picked up a small number of times. A read error may explain this, as a much larger clone is one base away. The CDR3 does not close with the conserved phenylalanine or tryptophan, likely indicating a read error. The chain recombines TRBV2 with TRBJ2-7; possibly TRBD1 for D (6 bases). V shed 6 bases and J shed 4 bases, with 13 bases lying between them. Germline V lookup: CDR1 SNHLY, CDR2 FYNNEI. CDR3 length equals 13 residues. The CDR3 is CASRVDREYEQYL. CDR3 bases: TGTGCCAGCAGGGTGGACAGAGAATACGAGCAGTACCTC.

In this sample, this clonotype turned up many times. The chain joins TRBV18 to TRBJ2-7; D perhaps matches TRBD1 (6 bases). CDR3 length: 13 residues. CDR1 is KGHSH, CDR2 LQKENI, per germline. Trimming pared 4 bases from V and 6 bases from J, leaving 13 bases between. The CDR3 region is CASSRSTGPEQYF. DNA for the CDR3: TGTGCCAGCTCACGATCCACAGGGCCCGAGCAGTACTTC.

This chain uses TRBV10-3 with TRBJ1-6; 7 bases map to TRBD1. V lost 6 bases to trimming and J lost 6 bases; unmatched junction nucleotides: 5. This CDR3 is built from 14 residues. Germline assignment: CDR1 ENHRY and CDR2 SYGVKD. CDR3 bases: TGTGCCATCAGGTCGACAGGGATTAATTCACCCCTCCACTTT. This gives the protein CAIRSTGINSPLHF.

This clonotype was found many times. This chain uses TRBV27 with TRBJ2-7, with a possible D match to TRBD1 (5 bases). Germline V CDR1 and CDR2: MNHEY, SMNVEV (reference sequence). The CDR3 totals 14 residues. Trimming shortened V by 4 bases and J by 2 bases, and 12 bases separated the two germline ends. The CDR3 bases are TGTGCCAGCAGTTCCATCGACAGTCCCTACGAGCAGTACTTC. It specifies CASSSIDSPYEQYF.

There are a few counts of this clonotype. The chain joins TRBV27 to TRBJ1-1; no firm D call. The V end was cut by 6 bases, the J end by 1 base, with 9 bases between. The CDR3 sequence is 13 residues long. The V gene's germline CDR1 is MNHEY and CDR2 SMNVEV (reference sequence). Here the CDR3 DNA reads TGTGCCAGCAGGCCACATGCGAACACTGAAGCTTTCTTT. Amino acids: CASRPHANTEAFF.

This clonotype was observed many times. The chain employs TRBV2 and TRBJ2-7, with unresolved D. Per the germline V gene, CDR1 is SNHLY and CDR2 is FYNNEI. The CDR3 contains 14 residues. V was clipped by 10 bases and J by 0 bases, with 16 bases between them. In DNA form, the CDR3 reads TGTGCCACCATGCAGACGAGGAGCTCCTACGAGCAGTACTTC. Protein sequence: CATMQTRSSYEQYF.

This clonotype appeared many times. V usage is TRBV15 and J usage is TRBJ2-1, with D perhaps being TRBD1 or TRBD2 (6 bases each). The germline CDR1 and CDR2 sequences are LNHNV and YYDKDF (reference sequence). The V end was cut by 0 bases, the J end by 5 bases, with 11 bases between. CDR3 length: 15 residues. In nucleotides, the CDR3 is TGTGCCACCAGCAGAGATGAGGGGGAGGACAATGAGCAGTTCTTC. This encodes CATSRDEGEDNEQFF.

About this clonotype: A much more abundant neighbour one base away suggests this may be a read error. The V and J genes are TRBV28 and TRBJ2-1; TRBD2 matches at 7 bases. V lost 1 base, J lost 5 bases, and 5 bases stayed unmatched. This CDR3 is built from 15 residues. Germline CDR1 is MDHEN and CDR2 is SYDVKM. The DNA of the CDR3 is TGTGCCAGCAGTTTATCGGGACTAACTGACAATGAGCAGTTCTTC. Amino acid sequence: CASSLSGLTDNEQFF.

This clonotype occurred many times. The gene calls are TRBV2 and TRBJ1-3, with no clear D. This CDR3 contains 15 residues. Germline assignment: CDR1 SNHLY and CDR2 FYNNEI. V lost 3 bases and J 0 bases, leaving 9 bases between the germline ends. CDR3 sequence (DNA): TGTGCCAGCAGTGATGGCCCAAGCTCTGGAAACACCATATATTTT. Protein sequence: CASSDGPSSGNTIYF.

This clonotype was seen ten or more times. CDR3 nucleotide sequence: TGTGCCAGCAGCACAAGACCGGGACAGGATATCACAGATACGCAGTATTTT. Residues: CASSTRPGQDITDTQYF. This chain uses TRBV7-9 with TRBJ2-3, with 8 bases aligning to TRBD1. Trimming at V came to 5 bases and at J to 2 bases, leaving 12 bases not matched to a gene. The CDR3 loop spans 17 amino acids. Germline V gene data show CDR1 as SEHNR and CDR2 as FQNEAQ (reference sequence).

The sample holds a few counts of this clonotype. The rearrangement uses TRBV15 and TRBJ1-6; weak D call: TRBD1 (6 bases). This CDR3 region has 15 residues. The ends were cut back, 3 bases at V and 6 bases at J, with 12 bases in the middle. Germline V gives CDR1 LNHNV, CDR2 YYDKDF (reference sequence). The CDR3 nucleotides read TGTGCCACCAGCAGTGAGGACAGAAGTAATTCACCCCTCCACTTT. Encoded protein: CATSSEDRSNSPLHF.

This clonotype occurred many times. The J gene is TRBJ1-6, the V gene TRBV10-3; 7 bases are a match to TRBD1. After removal of 2 bases from V and 5 bases from J, the junction contained 6 bases not matched to a gene. The germline V gene has CDR1 ENHRY and CDR2 SYGVKD. The CDR3 consists of 16 residues. The CDR3 DNA reads as TGTGCCATCAGTGAGAAAGGGACAGATCATAATTCACCCCTCCACTTT. Translation gives CAISEKGTDHNSPLHF.

This clonotype was counted ten times or more. This chain joins TRBV28 and TRBJ2-7, with no clear D. Looked up from germline, CDR1 is MDHEN and CDR2 is SYDVKM. This CDR3 comprises 14 residues. The V end lost 2 bases, the J end lost 6 bases, and 14 bases lay between the germline ends. CDR3: CASSLEYAPSEQYF. The CDR3 bases are TGTGCCAGCAGTTTAGAATACGCCCCCTCCGAGCAGTACTTC.

This clonotype was found many times. The genes are TRBV5-5 and TRBJ2-5; D gene unclear. This CDR3 comprises 13 residues. The ends were cut back, 0 bases at V and 5 bases at J, with 8 bases in the middle. The V gene's germline CDR1 is SGHKS and CDR2 YYEKEE (reference sequence). CDR3 protein: CASSLGALETQYF. As DNA, the CDR3 is TGTGCCAGCAGCTTGGGGGCACTGGAGACCCAGTACTTC.

In its sample, this clonotype was seen a few times. The V gene is TRBV6-2 or TRBV6-3, the J gene TRBJ1-2, with D unclear. Germline loops: CDR1 MNHEY, CDR2 SVGEGT. The CDR3 has 15 amino acids. With 6 bases removed from V and 5 bases from J, the gap between germline ends came to 19 bases. CDR3 sequence: CASRRVGNQLYGYTF. For the CDR3, the DNA is TGTGCCAGCAGGAGGGTGGGGAACCAGCTTTATGGCTACACCTTC.

This clonotype showed up many times. The chain employs TRBV6-5 and TRBJ1-4; D is unresolved. The CDR3 runs to 14 residues. Germline values: CDR1 MNHEY, CDR2 SVGAGI. V gave up 0 bases and J gave up 9 bases, with 11 bases separating them. In DNA form, the CDR3 reads TGTGCCAGCAGTTACTCGAGCTGGGCGCAAAAACTGTTTTTT. Protein product: CASSYSSWAQKLFF.

This clonotype was counted a few times. V gene TRBV5-1 combines with J gene TRBJ2-5, with a tentative D call TRBD1 (5 bases). CDR1 is SGHRS and CDR2 is YFSETQ in the germline V gene. This CDR3 is built from 16 residues. With 0 bases removed from V and 3 bases from J, the gap between germline ends came to 15 bases. CDR3 region: CASSLVPDRREETQYF. The DNA of the CDR3 is TGCGCCAGCAGCTTGGTCCCCGACAGACGAGAAGAGACCCAGTACTTC.